This is a list of T cell receptor beta chains from one sample in a study of human T cells and chemical hapten exposure. TCRdb reanalysed the RACE reads using MiXCR and keeps one entry per CDR3 protein. The sample contains fewer than 150,000 distinct CDR3 sequences, 13% of which appear only once. The sequencing used whole blood, collected in connection with sensitization to the hapten diphenylcyclopropenone (DPC). Source of these receptors: a woman aged 18-29 years with alopecia areata. Some clones in this sample may be carry-over from other donors' samples. CDR3s include the opening cysteine and the closing phenylalanine or tryptophan. D genes are given only for firm matches. The listing skips clone size in some rows; elsewhere it reads once, few, many or a size class.

>.|TRBV9|.|TRBJ1-4
CASSAPLAHPTSNEKLFF
TGTGCCAGCAGCGCACCGCTCGCCCATCCTACTTCAAATGAAAAACTGTTTTTT
>.|TRBV2|.|TRBJ2-1
CASKSNPWDNEQFF
TGTGCCAGCAAGTCAAACCCCTGGGACAATGAGCAGTTCTTC
>few|TRBV12-3/TRBV12-4|TRBD1|TRBJ1-6
CASSLGQGRNSPLHF
TGTGCCAGCAGTCTTGGACAGGGGAGAAATTCACCCCTCCACTTT
>few|TRBV10-3|.|TRBJ2-5
CASNPGPQETQYF
TGTGCCAGTAACCCGGGACCCCAAGAGACCCAGTACTTC
>few|TRBV27|.|TRBJ2-7
CASSSGTHNSYEQYF
TGTGCCAGCAGTTCCGGGACACATAATTCCTACGAGCAGTACTTC
>few|TRBV6-6|.|TRBJ1-1
CASSYPGQYGTEAFF
TGTGCCAGCAGTTACCCGGGACAATACGGCACTGAAGCTTTCTTT
>few|TRBV6-5|.|TRBJ2-1
CASSTGRSSYNEQFF
TGTGCCAGCTCTACAGGGAGAAGCTCCTACAATGAGCAGTTCTTC
>many|TRBV7-6|TRBD1|TRBJ2-3
CASSLGTGWTDTQYF
TGTGCCAGCAGCTTAGGGACAGGGTGGACAGATACGCAGTATTTT
>few|TRBV19|.|TRBJ2-5
CASTSGETQYF
TGTGCCAGTACGAGTGGGGAGACCCAGTACTTC
>.|TRBV5-5|.|TRBJ2-7
CASSSGAPYEQYF
TGTGCCAGCAGTTCCGGGGCTCCCTACGAGCAGTACTTC
>.|TRBV27|.|TRBJ2-7
CASGPARGLGEQYF
TGTGCCAGCGGACCGGCCAGGGGCTTAGGCGAGCAGTACTTC
>few|TRBV7-9|TRBD1|TRBJ1-5
CASSLGDRENQPQHF
TGTGCCAGCAGCTTAGGCGACAGGGAGAATCAGCCCCAGCATTTT
>few|TRBV9|.|TRBJ1-1
CASSEGGGTEAFF
TGTGCCAGCAGCGAAGGAGGGGGAACTGAAGCTTTCTTT
>.|TRBV6-1|TRBD1|TRBJ2-4
CASSEPGTAKNIQYF
TGTGCCAGCAGTGAACCCGGGACAGCGAAAAACATTCAGTACTTC
>few|TRBV5-1|TRBD2|TRBJ2-2
CASSLTSGALAGELFF
TGCGCCAGCAGCTTGACTAGCGGGGCTTTAGCCGGGGAGCTGTTTTTT
>few|TRBV4-3|TRBD1|TRBJ2-5
CASSQAGTGIRETQYF
TGCGCCAGCAGCCAAGCCGGGACAGGGATCCGAGAGACCCAGTACTTC
>.|TRBV11-2|TRBD2|TRBJ2-3
CASSESPPSGFDTQYF
TGTGCCAGCAGCGAATCCCCTCCTAGCGGGTTCGATACGCAGTATTTT
>few|TRBV5-1|.|TRBJ1-4
CASSPRQRAGNEKLFF
TGCGCCAGCAGCCCCCGGCAGCGCGCGGGTAATGAAAAACTGTTTTTT